This T cell receptor beta chain was identified during a study of long-term antiretroviral therapy in people with HIV. The assay, immunoSEQ v3.0, was run at survey level. Some clones are missing from TCRdb's copy, which holds only in-frame ones; the method was immunoSEQ multiplex PCR. Among about 16,000 clones listed, 95% were seen once. After removal of 11 bases from V and 8 bases from J, the junction contained 6 bases not matched to a gene. CDR1 is MNHNY, CDR2 SVGAGI, per germline (reference sequence). This CDR3 has 11 residues. The material was unsorted PBMCs, obtained approximately 11 years after starting antiretroviral therapy. The chain is built from TRBV6-6 and TRBJ2-1; TRBD2 agrees at 7 bases. The TCR was taken from a man between 25 and 39 years old with HIV. The CDR3: CAFGEGYEQFF. CDR3 sequence (DNA): TGTGCCTTCGGGGAGGGTTATGAGCAGTTCTTC.